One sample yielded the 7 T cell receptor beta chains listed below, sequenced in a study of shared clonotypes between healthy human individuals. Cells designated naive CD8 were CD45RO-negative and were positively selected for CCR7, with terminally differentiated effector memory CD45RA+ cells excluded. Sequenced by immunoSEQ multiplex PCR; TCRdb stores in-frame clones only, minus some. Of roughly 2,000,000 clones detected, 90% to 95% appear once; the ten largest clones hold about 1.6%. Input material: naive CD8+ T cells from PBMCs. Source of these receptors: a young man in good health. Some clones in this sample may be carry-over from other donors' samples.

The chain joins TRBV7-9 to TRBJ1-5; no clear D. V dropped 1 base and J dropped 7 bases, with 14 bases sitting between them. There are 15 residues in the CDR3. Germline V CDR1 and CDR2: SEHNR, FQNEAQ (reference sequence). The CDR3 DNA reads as TGTGCCAGCAGCTTAGGAGGTATGTCTGTACAGCCCCAGCATTTT. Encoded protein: CASSLGGMSVQPQHF.

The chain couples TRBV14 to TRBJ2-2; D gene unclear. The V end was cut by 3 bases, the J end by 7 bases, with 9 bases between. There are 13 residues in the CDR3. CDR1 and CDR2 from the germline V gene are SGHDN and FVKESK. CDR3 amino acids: CASSQKGFGELFF. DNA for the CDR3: TGTGCCAGCAGCCAGAAGGGTTTCGGGGAGCTGTTTTTT.

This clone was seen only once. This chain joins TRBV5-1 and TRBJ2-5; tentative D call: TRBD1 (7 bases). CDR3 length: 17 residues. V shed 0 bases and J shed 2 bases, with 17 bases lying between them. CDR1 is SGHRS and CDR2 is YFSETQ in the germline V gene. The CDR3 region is CASSLDFRAGGQETQYF. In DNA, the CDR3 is TGCGCCAGCAGCTTGGATTTTCGGGCAGGGGGGCAAGAGACCCAGTACTTC.

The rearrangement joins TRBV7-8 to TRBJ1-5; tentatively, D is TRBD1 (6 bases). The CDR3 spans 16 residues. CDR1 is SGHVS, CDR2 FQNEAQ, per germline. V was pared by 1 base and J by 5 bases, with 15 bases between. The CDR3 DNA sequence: TGTGCCAGCAGCTTAGTAGCCTTGGGGGCGGATCAGCCCCAGCATTTT. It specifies CASSLVALGADQPQHF. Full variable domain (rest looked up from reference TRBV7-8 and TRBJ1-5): GAGVSQSPRYKVAKRGQDVALRCDPISGHVSLFWYQQALGQGPEFLTYFQNEAQLDKSGLPSDRFFAERPEGSVSTLKIQRTQQEDSAVYLCASSLVALGADQPQHFGDGTRLSIL.

CDR3 loop: CAWHHRQRGTYEQYF. CDR3 coding DNA: TGTGCCTGGCACCACCGCCAGAGGGGGACCTACGAGCAGTACTTC. The rearrangement links TRBV30 to TRBJ2-5; D possibly corresponds to TRBD1 (6 bases). The J call is doubtful: the DNA matches TRBJ2-7 better. In germline, CDR1 is GTSNPN, CDR2 SVGIG (reference sequence). CDR3 length equals 15 residues.

The CDR3 sequence: CASSAPGLALNEQFF. In DNA form, the CDR3 reads TGTGCCAGCAGCGCCCCGGGACTAGCTCTTAATGAGCAGTTCTTC. The chain recombines TRBV2 with TRBJ2-1, with 9 bases lining up with TRBD2. CDR1 and CDR2 (germline): SNHLY, FYNNEI. Germline trimming cut 6 bases from V and 7 bases from J; bases unmatched to any gene: 10. This CDR3 region has 15 residues.

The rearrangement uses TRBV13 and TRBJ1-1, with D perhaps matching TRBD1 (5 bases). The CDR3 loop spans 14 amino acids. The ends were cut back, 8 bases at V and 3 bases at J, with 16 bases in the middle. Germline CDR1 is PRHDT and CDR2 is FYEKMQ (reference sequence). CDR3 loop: CASGQAWGDTEAFF. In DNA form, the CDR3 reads TGTGCCAGCGGTCAAGCGTGGGGGGACACTGAAGCTTTCTTT. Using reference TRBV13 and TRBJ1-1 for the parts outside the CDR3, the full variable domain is AAGVIQSPRHLIKEKRETATLKCYPIPRHDTVYWYQQGPGQDPQFLISFYEKMQSDKGSIPDRFSAQQFSDYHSELNMSSLELGDSALYFCASGQAWGDTEAFFGQGTRLTVV.